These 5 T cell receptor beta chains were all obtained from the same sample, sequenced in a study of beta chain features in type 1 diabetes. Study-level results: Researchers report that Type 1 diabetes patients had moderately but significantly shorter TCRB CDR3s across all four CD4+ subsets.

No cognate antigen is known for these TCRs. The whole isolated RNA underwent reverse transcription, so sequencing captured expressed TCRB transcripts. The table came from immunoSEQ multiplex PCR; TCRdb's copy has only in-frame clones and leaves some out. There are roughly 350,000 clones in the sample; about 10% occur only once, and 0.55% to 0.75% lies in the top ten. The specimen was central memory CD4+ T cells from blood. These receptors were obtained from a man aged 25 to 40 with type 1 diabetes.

The CDR3 protein is CATSETFSGFNQPQHF. The CDR3 DNA is TGTGCCACCAGCGAGACCTTTTCGGGATTTAATCAGCCCCAGCATTTT. The chain combines TRBV15 with TRBJ1-5; no definite D call. This CDR3 is 16 amino acids long. Per germline, CDR1 LNHNV and CDR2 YYDKDF (reference sequence). Trimming removed 5 bases from V and 4 bases from J, with 18 bases in between.

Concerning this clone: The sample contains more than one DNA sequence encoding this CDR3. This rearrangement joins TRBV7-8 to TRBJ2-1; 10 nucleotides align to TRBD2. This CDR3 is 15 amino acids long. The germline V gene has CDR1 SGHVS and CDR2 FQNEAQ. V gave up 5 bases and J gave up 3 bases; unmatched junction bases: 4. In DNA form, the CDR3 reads TGTGCCAGCAGCCCCGGACTAGCGGTCTACAATGAGCAGTTCTTC. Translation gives CASSPGLAVYNEQFF.

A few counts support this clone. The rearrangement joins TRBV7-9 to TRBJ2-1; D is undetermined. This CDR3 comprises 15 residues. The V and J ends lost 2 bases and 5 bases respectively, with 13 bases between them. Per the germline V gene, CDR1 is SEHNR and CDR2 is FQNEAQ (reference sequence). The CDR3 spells CASSLTYDMNNEQFF. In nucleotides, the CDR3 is TGTGCCAGCAGCTTAACGTACGATATGAACAATGAGCAGTTCTTC.

CDR3 coding DNA: TGCGCCGTCAGGGGACAGGGGGACACTGAAGCTTTCTTT. As protein: CAVRGQGDTEAFF. The chain carries TRBV5-1 and TRBJ1-1; 11 bases agree with TRBD1. This CDR3 is built from 13 residues. Germline V gene sequence: CDR1 SGHRS, CDR2 YFSETQ. The V segment lost 10 bases and the J segment 3 bases; nucleotides outside the gene matches: 5.

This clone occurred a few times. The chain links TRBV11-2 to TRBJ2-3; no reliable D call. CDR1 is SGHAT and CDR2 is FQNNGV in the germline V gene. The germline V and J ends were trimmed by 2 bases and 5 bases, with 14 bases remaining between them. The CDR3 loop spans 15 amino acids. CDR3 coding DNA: TGTGCCAGCAGCTTAATCCAGCTGCCCCGAGATACGCAGTATTTT. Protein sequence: CASSLIQLPRDTQYF.